This T cell receptor (beta chain) was observed in a study of blood T cell repertoires in COVID-19. Study details: The origin of the acute and convalescent COVID-19 samples was the United States, Italy and Spain.

The V gene lost 2 bases and the J gene lost 1 base, with 9 bases spanning the gap. The germline V gene encodes CDR1 SGHRS and CDR2 YFSETQ. The CDR3 extends over 14 amino acids. As processed by the authors: From reference gene primer amplification, estimates of nucleated cell counts were derived. The data were produced by immunoSEQ multiplex PCR, yet TCRdb's version contains in-frame clones alone and is incomplete. That table supplies the V and J calls and clone size; D and trimming were determined from the DNA. The top ten clones hold 10% to 15% of a sample with 180,000 or so clones, approximately 88% of them seen once. Cohort allocation depended upon clinical history that participants reported.

This sequence joins TRBV5-1 and TRBJ2-5, with a possible D match to TRBD1 (5 bases). The origin of this receptor is an older woman who had recovered from COVID-19. Sequencing input: PBMCs or T cells enriched from blood (not recorded which). CDR3 loop: CASSFTGGQETQYF. As DNA, the CDR3 is TGCGCCAGCAGCTTTACAGGTGGCCAAGAGACCCAGTACTTC.